Given below is one TCR beta chain in context. The antigen this receptor binds is unknown. One base away there is no much larger clone; base qualities are not given. This sample was included in a study of cytomegalovirus exposure and HLA in healthy donors (TCRdb year 2017). About the full investigation: According to a later analysis, the approximately 120 validation repertoires were produced on the same platform as the roughly 720 repertoires of the first cohort. The study aimed to test whether cataloging public T cell receptors could reveal signatures of past pathogen exposure. Besides the first cohort of hundreds of subjects, a separate validation cohort made up of 120 different subjects was used. To predict cytomegalovirus infection status, the study brought together high-throughput TCR immunosequencing, statistical association of individual TCRs with disease status, and machine learning. Broader findings and caveats from the paper: While some public TCRs were present in many individuals, most TCR sequences turned up only very rarely across donors. Cytomegalovirus status was reported to be diagnosed by the classifier with high specificity and sensitivity in both the original and validation cohorts. Three of the identified cytomegalovirus-associated TCR beta chains were confirmed in vitro to be specific for cytomegalovirus antigens. A later analysis had no HLA typing for the validation cohort, so co-occurrence there was scored across all 130 or so repertoires. A total of roughly 160 TCR beta chains were listed by the study as associated with cytomegalovirus. In a later analysis, TCRs clustered in the first cohort were found to also tend to co-occur in the roughly 120 validation repertoires, with about 94% of cluster scores above 0. It was suggested by the authors that the approach could potentially be generalized to other disease states and immunological phenotypes.

Libraries were constructed by the immunoSEQ multiplex PCR assay. The study's processing was this. A statistical classification framework was developed to diagnose cytomegalovirus status using the catalog of TCR beta chain sequences. Held by TCRdb, this immuneACCESS table contains in-frame sequences only and omits some clones. Under half of the omission traces to an unresolved V gene where checked; the cause of the rest is unknown. Clone size and V and J calls were adopted from that table, with D and trimming inferred from the DNA. Across this sample there are some 330,000 clones, with 86% seen only once. 0.65% to 0.85% of the sample rests with the top ten. In the germline V gene, CDR1 corresponds to MNHEY and CDR2 to SVGAGI. The CDR3 starts with the cysteine, ends with the phenylalanine, and has 14 residues. The DNA shown is the 42-base CDR3, in frame from base 1. Ends trimmed: V by 6 bases, J by 6 bases; bases unmatched to a gene: 8.

Separate from the roughly 660-subject first cohort, the validation cohort of more than 90 subjects was the group to which the donors belonged. The clonotype comes from a woman between 18 and 29 years old in good health and CMV-seronegative. This sequence uses TRBV6-5 and TRBJ2-4, and TRBD1 matches 7 of the central bases. The sequencing sample was made of PBMCs. In nucleotide form, the sequence is TGTGCCAGCAGAGCAACAGGGGTTGCAAACATTCAGTACTTC. Translation gives CASRATGVANIQYF.